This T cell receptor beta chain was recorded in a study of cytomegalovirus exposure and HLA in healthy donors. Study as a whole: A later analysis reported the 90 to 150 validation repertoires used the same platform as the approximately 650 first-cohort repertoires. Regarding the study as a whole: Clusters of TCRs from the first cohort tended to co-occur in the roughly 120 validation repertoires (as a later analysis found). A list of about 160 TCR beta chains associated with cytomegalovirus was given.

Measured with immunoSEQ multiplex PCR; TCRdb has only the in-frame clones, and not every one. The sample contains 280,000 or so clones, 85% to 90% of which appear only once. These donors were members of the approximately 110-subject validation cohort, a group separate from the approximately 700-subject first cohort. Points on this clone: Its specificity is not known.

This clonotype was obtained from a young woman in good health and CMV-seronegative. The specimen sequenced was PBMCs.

The CDR3, as DNA: TGTGCCAGCAGCTTAGTCAGTTACGAATACGAGCAGTACTTC. It yields the protein CASSLVSYEYEQYF. The chain couples TRBV11-2 to TRBJ2-7, with D unresolved. This CDR3 has 14 amino acids. Trimming stripped 1 base from V and 4 bases from J, with 11 bases between. Germline V gene data show CDR1 as SGHAT and CDR2 as FQNNGV.